Presented here are 20 T cell receptor beta chains from one specimen sequenced in a study of OX40 agonist ivuxolimab in advanced cancers. The protocol used for the library was the immunoSEQ multiplex PCR assay. The clones in this table, taken by TCRdb from immuneACCESS, are in-frame only. Not every clone is retained; where verified, under half of the shortfall comes from an unresolved V gene, and the cause of the rest is unknown. This sample comprises some 62,000 clones, 85% to 95% of them detected only once. The top ten hold 12% of the sample. The sequenced sample was CD4+ or CD8+ T cells sorted from blood, obtained in a trial of the OX40 agonist ivuxolimab. These TCRs come from an adult with an advanced solid tumor such as melanoma, head and neck, liver or kidney cancer.

V and J are TRBV19 and TRBJ2-7; 7 bases map to TRBD2. The CDR3 consists of 14 residues. J lost 0 bases, V lost 6 bases, and 5 bases had no gene match. The germline CDR1 and CDR2 sequences are LNHDA and SQIVND (reference sequence). CDR3 coding DNA: TGTGCCAGTAGCACAGCGGGACTCTCCTACGAGCAGTACTTC. Encoded protein: CASSTAGLSYEQYF. Full variable domain (missing parts from reference TRBV19 and TRBJ2-7): DGGITQSPKYLFRKEGQNVTLSCEQNLNHDAMYWYRQDPGQGLRLIYYSQIVNDFQKGDIAEGYSVSREKKESFPLTVTSAQKNPTAFYLCASSTAGLSYEQYFGPGTRLTVT.

This clone was detected once. J is TRBJ2-7 and V is TRBV11-2; perhaps D is TRBD1 or TRBD2 (6 bases each). Germline V gene lookup returns CDR1 SGHAT and CDR2 FQNNGV. V was cut by 5 bases and J by 4 bases, with 12 bases left in between. The CDR3 has 13 residues. Here the CDR3 reads CASSRGGGYEQYF. CDR3 nucleotide sequence: TGTGCCAGCAGCCGTGGAGGGGGTTACGAGCAGTACTTC. Combining the CDR3 with reference TRBV11-2 and TRBJ2-7 gives the whole variable domain EAGVAQSPRYKIIEKRQSVAFWCNPISGHATLYWYQQILGQGPKLLIQFQNNGVVDDSQLPKDRFSAERLKGVDSTLKIQPAKLEDSAVYLCASSRGGGYEQYFGPGTRLTVT.

V is TRBV27 and J is TRBJ2-3; TRBD2 is a possible D gene (5 bases). CDR1 and CDR2 from the germline V gene are MNHEY and SMNVEV (reference sequence). Trimming shortened V by 3 bases and J by 6 bases, and 10 bases separated the two germline ends. This CDR3 comprises 13 residues. CDR3 amino acids: CASSLRVGDTQYF. The CDR3 DNA sequence: TGTGCCAGCAGTTTGAGGGTCGGTGATACGCAGTATTTT.

The chain joins TRBV6-5 to TRBJ2-1; possible D gene TRBD1, 6 bases. Germline CDR1 reads MNHEY; CDR2 reads SVGAGI. V lost 7 bases and J lost 4, with 17 bases in between. This CDR3 is 15 amino acids long. CDR3 protein: CASTGDGTQYNEQFF. DNA of the CDR3: TGTGCCAGCACCGGAGATGGGACACAATACAATGAGCAGTTCTTC.

V gene TRBV19 combines with J gene TRBJ1-6; 7 nucleotides match TRBD1. The CDR3 runs to 15 residues. The V gene end was trimmed by 5 bases and the J gene end by 6 bases; junction bases not matched to a gene: 7. The V gene's germline CDR1 is LNHDA and CDR2 SQIVND (reference sequence). CDR3 sequence: CASSLGGQFNSPLHF. CDR3 nucleotide sequence: TGTGCCAGTAGTTTAGGGGGCCAATTTAATTCACCCCTCCACTTT.

J is TRBJ2-5 and V is TRBV2, with 9 nucleotides matching TRBD2. The J call may be wrong; the DNA end is better matched by TRBJ2-7. The CDR3 totals 15 residues. In germline, CDR1 is SNHLY, CDR2 FYNNEI. The CDR3 bases are TGTGCCAGCAGTGGGAGACTAGCGGTATTATACGAGCAGTACTTC. The encoded protein is CASSGRLAVLYEQYF.

The chain links TRBV7-9 to TRBJ2-3; 10 nucleotides match TRBD1. Germline loops: CDR1 SEHNR, CDR2 FQNEAQ (reference sequence). After removal of 2 bases from V and 3 bases from J, the junction contained 8 bases not matched to a gene. The CDR3 has 17 residues. The DNA for the CDR3 is TGTGCCAGCAGCTTATCCAAGACAGGGGGCTTTACAGATACGCAGTATTTT. Its protein product is CASSLSKTGGFTDTQYF. Full variable domain (outside the CDR3, taken from reference TRBV7-9 and TRBJ2-3): DTGVSQNPRHKITKRGQNVTFRCDPISEHNRLYWYRQTLGQGPEFLTYFQNEAQLEKSRLLSDRFSAERPKGSFSTLEIQRTEQGDSAMYLCASSLSKTGGFTDTQYFGPGTRLTVL.

The chain uses TRBV6-5 and TRBJ1-1; no definite D call. Germline V CDR1 and CDR2: MNHEY, SVGAGI. The CDR3 runs to 14 residues. The V and J ends lost 0 bases and 2 bases respectively, with 7 bases between them. The CDR3 is CASSYSAGNTEAFF. The CDR3 nucleotides are TGTGCCAGCAGTTACTCGGCAGGAAACACTGAAGCTTTCTTT.

This clone was counted only a few times. Since a much larger clone is just one base distant, this may be a read error. The identical CDR3 is also encoded by other nucleotide sequences in the sample. The chain uses TRBV5-1 and TRBJ2-1; TRBD2 aligns across 10 bases. CDR1 is SGHRS, CDR2 YFSETQ, per germline. The CDR3 runs 17 residues. Trimming cost V 0 bases and J 0 bases; bases outside gene matches: 3. CDR3 sequence reads: CASSLEASGSSYNEQFF. The CDR3 nucleotides read TGCGCCAGCAGCTTGGAAGCTAGCGGGAGCTCCTACAATGAGCAGTTCTTC.

V usage is TRBV27 and J usage is TRBJ2-1; D might be TRBD2 (6 bases). The CDR3 is 12 amino acids. V was cut by 5 bases and J by 10 bases, with 12 bases left in between. Germline loops: CDR1 MNHEY, CDR2 SMNVEV (reference sequence). The CDR3 spells CASSPPRGEQFF. The DNA of the CDR3 is TGTGCCAGCAGTCCTCCGCGGGGCGAGCAGTTCTTC.

The rearrangement links TRBV7-9 to TRBJ1-2, with a weak D call TRBD1 (5 bases). In germline, CDR1 is SEHNR, CDR2 FQNEAQ (reference sequence). Trimming pared 5 bases from V and 0 bases from J, leaving 16 bases between. This CDR3 comprises 16 residues. The CDR3: CASSRHLQEANYGYTF. The CDR3 DNA follows: TGTGCCAGCAGCCGACACCTACAGGAAGCTAACTATGGCTACACCTTC.

Details on this clone: Within the sample, other DNA sequences also encode this same CDR3. This chain uses TRBV25-1 with TRBJ1-2; D remains unclear. CDR1 MGHDK and CDR2 SYGVNS come from the germline V gene. This CDR3 contains 14 residues. Trimming removed 2 bases from V and 2 bases from J, with 9 bases in between. CDR3 DNA: TGTGCCAGCAGTGAAAGAGGCCCCAACTATGGCTACACCTTC. This sequence encodes CASSERGPNYGYTF.

The V call is TRBV2, the J call TRBJ2-1, with 11 bases matching TRBD2. Germline CDR1 and CDR2: SNHLY and FYNNEI. The trim removed 2 bases at V and 2 bases at J, leaving 5 bases unmatched. There are 17 residues in the CDR3. The CDR3 loop reads CASSEMTSGVPYNEQFF. CDR3 coding DNA: TGTGCCAGCAGTGAAATGACTAGCGGGGTCCCCTACAATGAGCAGTTCTTC.

V and J are TRBV27 and TRBJ2-2, with D uncertain. Germline V lookup: CDR1 MNHEY, CDR2 SMNVEV (reference sequence). Trimming shortened V by 5 bases and J by 0 bases, and 19 bases separated the two germline ends. CDR3 length: 18 amino acids. The CDR3 DNA reads TGTGCCAGCAGTAACCCCGAGATAAATATCGCGAACACCGGGGAGCTGTTTTTT. This codes for CASSNPEINIANTGELFF.

This chain connects TRBV7-6 to TRBJ2-1; 8 bases agree with TRBD2. CDR1 is SGHVS and CDR2 is FNYEAQ in the germline V gene. CDR3 size: 16 residues. Trimming took 4 bases from V and 4 from J; bases not matched to a gene: 9. The CDR3 DNA sequence: TGTGCCAGCAGCTACGGGCCCGCGGGAGGTTACAATGAGCAGTTCTTC. Translating gives CASSYGPAGGYNEQFF.

The V and J genes are TRBV6-5 and TRBJ2-1, with 7 bases fitting TRBD2. The junction had 10 bases not matched to a gene; V was cut back by 0 bases and J by 8 bases. Germline-derived CDR1 and CDR2 are MNHEY and SVGAGI. The CDR3 length is 16 residues. CDR3 amino acids: CASSYSTSSRFDEQFF. DNA for the CDR3: TGTGCCAGCAGTTACTCGACTAGCTCCCGGTTTGATGAGCAGTTCTTC.

The CDR3, as DNA: TGTGCCAGCAGCGAGCGTCGACAGGGATTGGACACTGAAGCTTTCTTT. Translation: CASSERRQGLDTEAFF. The chain employs TRBV28 and TRBJ1-1; 7 bases line up with TRBD1. With 6 bases clipped from V and 3 bases from J, the junction kept 13 bases outside the gene matches. CDR3 length equals 16 residues. CDR1 and CDR2 from the germline V gene are MDHEN and SYDVKM.

This clone appeared a single time. J is TRBJ2-7 and V is TRBV27, with a weak D call TRBD1 (6 bases). The germline gives CDR1 MNHEY, CDR2 SMNVEV (reference sequence). This CDR3 is built from 14 residues. The V gene lost 6 bases and the J gene lost 0 bases, with 12 bases spanning the gap. CDR3 sequence: CASRTGQSSYEQYF. The CDR3, as DNA: TGTGCCAGCAGAACGGGACAAAGCTCCTACGAGCAGTACTTC.

The rearrangement links TRBV11-1 to TRBJ2-7, with 8 nucleotides matching TRBD2. CDR1 SGHAT and CDR2 FQDESV come from the germline V gene (reference sequence). CDR3 length equals 17 residues. Trimming removed 5 bases from V and 2 bases from J; junction bases left unmatched: 14. The CDR3 is CASSEKISSGQPYEQYF. In nucleotides, the CDR3 is TGTGCCAGCAGCGAAAAAATTTCTAGCGGGCAACCCTACGAGCAGTACTTC.

The chain couples TRBV15 to TRBJ1-3; 7 nucleotides align to TRBD1. This CDR3 spans 15 amino acids. Germline lookup yields CDR1 LNHNV and CDR2 YYDKDF (reference sequence). V was pared by 0 bases and J by 3 bases, with 2 bases of the junction left unmatched. The CDR3 here is CATSRDRGYGNTIYF. The DNA for the CDR3 is TGTGCCACCAGCAGAGACAGGGGGTATGGAAACACCATATATTTT.